Shown below are 19 T cell receptor beta chains from a single sample sequenced in a study of technical replicates of blood from several donors. Libraries were prepared by immunoSEQ multiplex PCR; TCRdb keeps only in-frame clonotypes and omits some of them. The table records about 100,000 clones, around 96% of them present only once. Sequencing was done on a sample of T cells isolated from PBMCs. The receptors were gathered from a human donor in good health.

The chain has TRBV5-6 and TRBJ2-7, with TRBD1 matching 10 bases. This CDR3 is 14 amino acids long. CDR1 and CDR2 from the germline V gene are SGHDT and YYEEEE. The trim removed 3 bases at V and 4 bases at J, leaving 4 bases unmatched. Here the CDR3 DNA reads TGTGCCAGCAGCTCGACAGGGGGCTTATACGAGCAGTACTTC. This sequence encodes CASSSTGGLYEQYF.

As to this clone: At one end, the junction sequence differs from germline, possibly due to a read error. J is TRBJ2-7 and V is TRBV4-1, with a weak D call TRBD1 (6 bases). The CDR3 loop spans 14 amino acids. CDR1 is MGHRA, CDR2 YSYEKL, per germline. This CDR3 reads CASSQEDRTYAQYF. CDR3 coding DNA: TGCGCCAGCAGCCAAGAGGACAGAACCTACGCGCAGTACTTC.

V is TRBV7-8 and J is TRBJ2-2; D gene uncertain. V gave up 5 bases and J gave up 4 bases, with 17 bases separating them. CDR1 and CDR2 from the germline V gene are SGHVS and FQNEAQ. The CDR3 runs to 16 residues. The CDR3 protein is CASSTLGRSFTGELFF. CDR3 bases: TGTGCCAGCAGCACCCTCGGCCGGAGTTTCACCGGGGAGCTGTTTTTT.

V is TRBV28 and J is TRBJ2-5, with 16 bases that match TRBD2. The CDR3 runs to 22 residues. Trimming took 5 bases from V and 7 from J; bases not matched to a gene: 25. Looked up from germline, CDR1 is MDHEN and CDR2 is SYDVKM. The CDR3 is CASSTTPPHTGLAGGRLRTQYF. The CDR3 nucleotides are TGTGCCAGCAGTACCACCCCTCCACACACGGGACTAGCGGGGGGGAGGCTCAGGACCCAGTACTTC.

This chain uses TRBV27 with TRBJ2-2; 9 bases match TRBD1. CDR1 and CDR2 from the germline V gene are MNHEY and SMNVEV (reference sequence). V shed 4 bases and J 0 bases; nucleotides not matched to a gene: 0. The CDR3 is made up of 15 amino acids. The CDR3 DNA is TGTGCCAGCAGTTGGGACAGGGCGAACACCGGGGAGCTGTTTTTT. Translated, it gives CASSWDRANTGELFF.

This CDR3 is CASSPLGGRAFF. In DNA, the CDR3 is TGTGCCAGCAGCCCCCTGGGGGGTAGAGCTTTCTTT. This rearrangement joins TRBV7-6 to TRBJ1-1; D might be TRBD1 (5 bases). This CDR3 spans 12 amino acids. Germline loops: CDR1 SGHVS, CDR2 FNYEAQ. The V gene lost 5 bases and the J gene lost 10 bases, with 14 bases spanning the gap.

This rearrangement joins TRBV13 to TRBJ2-7; TRBD2 might be the D (6 bases). The V end lost 3 bases, the J end lost 9 bases, and 18 bases lay between the germline ends. CDR3 size: 14 residues. Germline-derived CDR1 and CDR2 are PRHDT and FYEKMQ (reference sequence). CDR3 residues: CASSLGTAPRGQYF. CDR3 in DNA: TGTGCCAGCAGCTTGGGGACTGCCCCTCGTGGGCAGTACTTC.

This clone was counted only a few times. The chain links TRBV5-6 to TRBJ2-7; D unclear. From germline, CDR1 is SGHDT and CDR2 YYEEEE. The length of the CDR3 is 14 residues. Between the trimmed V and J ends, which lost 4 bases and 10 bases, there was a span of 21 bases. The CDR3 coding sequence is TGTGCCAGCAGCCGGCCAGCGAGGCCTACACGTCAGTACTTC. Translated, it gives CASSRPARPTRQYF. The variable domain in full, with the rest retrieved from reference TRBV5-6 and TRBJ2-7, is DAGVTQSPTHLIKTRGQQVTLRCSPKSGHDTVSWYQQALGQGPQFIFQYYEEEERQRGNFPDRFSGHQFPNYSSELNVNALLLGDSALYLCASSRPARPTRQYFGPGTRLTVT.

This chain uses TRBV5-8 with TRBJ1-5; perhaps TRBD1 as D (5 bases). CDR3 length: 17 amino acids. Trimming shortened V by 0 bases and J by 0 bases, and 13 bases separated the two germline ends. Germline loops: CDR1 SGHTS, CDR2 YDEGEE. The CDR3 is CASSLVKGRYSNQPQHF. CDR3 bases: TGTGCCAGCAGCTTGGTGAAGGGGCGTTATAGCAATCAGCCCCAGCATTTT.

The chain has TRBV28 and TRBJ2-2; TRBD2 might be the D (5 bases). Germline CDR1 reads MDHEN; CDR2 reads SYDVKM. Deletions cut 5 bases from V and 4 bases from J, with 17 bases between. This CDR3 contains 16 residues. The CDR3 here is CASSTGKEVTTGELFF. CDR3 DNA: TGTGCCAGCAGTACCGGGAAAGAAGTGACCACCGGGGAGCTGTTTTTT.

The chain is built from TRBV5-4 and TRBJ1-1, with D tentatively TRBD1 (6 bases). CDR3 length: 13 residues. Germline V lookup: CDR1 SGHNT, CDR2 YYREEE (reference sequence). The V gene lost 3 bases and the J gene lost 8 bases, with 14 bases spanning the gap. The CDR3 DNA reads as TGTGCCAGCAGCTCAACCGGGACACCCGAAGCTTTCTTT. Translating it yields CASSSTGTPEAFF.

V and J are TRBV10-3 and TRBJ1-5, with 8 bases identical to TRBD1. This CDR3 spans 16 amino acids. V shed 0 bases, J shed 4 bases, and the junction held 5 bases outside the gene matches. Germline V CDR1 and CDR2: ENHRY, SYGVKD. CDR3 coding DNA: TGTGCCATCAGTGAGTCGAGGACAGGGACGAATCAGCCCCAGCATTTT. It yields the protein CAISESRTGTNQPQHF.

The chain uses TRBV6-1 and TRBJ2-7; 7 positions match TRBD2. Germline lookup yields CDR1 MNHNS and CDR2 SASEGT. Trimming at V came to 3 bases and at J to 2 bases, leaving 1 base not matched to a gene. The CDR3 is made up of 13 amino acids. Here the CDR3 reads CASSERGTYEQYF. The CDR3 DNA follows: TGTGCCAGCAGTGAGCGGGGGACCTACGAGCAGTACTTC.

V usage is TRBV9 and J usage is TRBJ1-1, with no clear D. From germline, CDR1 is SGDLS and CDR2 YYNGEE. The CDR3 loop spans 14 amino acids. Trimming took 0 bases from V and 3 from J, leaving 9 bases between them. The CDR3 here is CASSVGGSDTEAFF. DNA of the CDR3: TGTGCCAGCAGCGTAGGCGGCAGCGACACTGAAGCTTTCTTT. The whole variable domain, remainder taken from reference TRBV9 and TRBJ1-1, is DSGVTQTPKHLITATGQRVTLRCSPRSGDLSVYWYQQSLDQGLQFLIQYYNGEERAKGNILERFSAQQFPDLHSELNLSSLELGDSALYFCASSVGGSDTEAFFGQGTRLTVV.

The chain couples TRBV5-4 to TRBJ1-1; 10 nucleotides match TRBD1. Germline CDR1 SGHNT, CDR2 YYREEE (reference sequence). The CDR3 loop spans 15 amino acids. The junction had 8 bases not matched to a gene; V was cut back by 4 bases and J by 5 bases. CDR3 DNA: TGTGCCAGCAGCGCAGGGACAGGGGTCGGGACTGAAGCTTTCTTT. Its protein product is CASSAGTGVGTEAFF.

Here the CDR3 DNA reads TGTGCCAGCAGTGGTAGCGGGGGTGGATGGAATGAGCAGTTCTTC. Translating gives CASSGSGGGWNEQFF. The chain recombines TRBV2 with TRBJ2-1, with 9 nucleotides matching TRBD2. Germline CDR1 reads SNHLY; CDR2 reads FYNNEI. V lost 4 bases to trimming and J lost 7 bases; unmatched junction nucleotides: 8. The CDR3 is 15 amino acids.

This chain links TRBV9 with TRBJ2-7, with a weak D call TRBD2 (5 bases). In germline, CDR1 is SGDLS, CDR2 YYNGEE. V dropped 4 bases and J dropped 6 bases, with 14 bases sitting between them. The CDR3 is 13 residues long. The CDR3 sequence: CASSSGGSREQYF. For the CDR3, the DNA is TGTGCCAGCAGCTCAGGCGGGTCCCGCGAGCAGTACTTC.

The chain combines TRBV2 with TRBJ2-1; tentatively, D is TRBD2 (6 bases). The V end lost 2 bases, the J end lost 0 bases, and 8 bases lay between the germline ends. The CDR3 is made up of 15 amino acids. Per germline, CDR1 SNHLY and CDR2 FYNNEI. The CDR3 DNA reads as TGTGCCAGCAGTGAACAGGGAGGCTCCTACAATGAGCAGTTCTTC. Its protein is CASSEQGGSYNEQFF.

This clone was detected once. The J gene is TRBJ1-1, the V gene TRBV5-8; D might be TRBD1 (6 bases). Germline CDR1 SGHTS, CDR2 YDEGEE. V dropped 0 bases and J dropped 1 base, with 10 bases sitting between them. The CDR3 has 15 amino acids. This chain's CDR3 is CASSLEGGGNTEAFF. The DNA for the CDR3 is TGTGCCAGCAGCTTGGAGGGAGGGGGGAACACTGAAGCTTTCTTT.